The 25 T cell receptor beta chains listed next were all sequenced from one sample in a study of cytomegalovirus exposure and HLA in healthy donors. Vbeta (60) and Jbeta (13) primers were used in the PCR. Libraries were prepared by immunoSEQ multiplex PCR; TCRdb keeps only in-frame clonotypes and omits some of them. The sample records 70,000 to 95,000 clones, approximately 85% being singletons. Sequenced: PBMCs. These receptors were obtained from a young woman in good health and CMV-seropositive.

This rearrangement joins TRBV4-1 to TRBJ2-5, with D unresolved. The V gene's germline CDR1 is MGHRA and CDR2 YSYEKL. V lost 2 bases and J 4 bases, leaving 11 bases between the germline ends. The CDR3 covers 14 residues. CDR3 loop: CASSQIIRVETQYF. As DNA, the CDR3 is TGCGCCAGCAGCCAAATAATTCGGGTAGAGACCCAGTACTTC.

CDR3 sequence reads: CASSQGQGESYSYEQYF. The CDR3 nucleotides read TGCGCCAGCAGCCAAGGACAGGGGGAGTCTTACTCCTACGAGCAGTACTTC. The rearrangement uses TRBV5-1 and TRBJ2-7; TRBD1 matches at 10 bases. CDR1 and CDR2 (germline): SGHRS, YFSETQ. The CDR3 has 17 amino acids. V was pared by 4 bases and J by 0 bases, with 10 bases of the junction left unmatched.

The genes are TRBV19 and TRBJ2-3, with TRBD2 matching over 7 bases. The V gene's germline CDR1 is LNHDA and CDR2 SQIVND (reference sequence). The CDR3 totals 16 residues. J lost 1 base, V lost 3 bases, and 7 bases had no gene match. The CDR3 DNA reads as TGTGCCAGTAGTATTGGGGCGGGAGCGGGCACAGATACGCAGTATTTT. The encoded protein is CASSIGAGAGTDTQYF.

This chain connects TRBV9 to TRBJ2-2; 11 nucleotides line up with TRBD2. In germline, CDR1 is SGDLS, CDR2 YYNGEE. The length of the CDR3 is 16 residues. V dropped 3 bases and J dropped 5; count of bases not matched to a gene: 6. Written as DNA, the CDR3 is TGTGCCAGCAGCGCTAGCGGGGGGAGGGTAACCGGGGAGCTGTTTTTT. Translation gives CASSASGGRVTGELFF.

The gene calls are TRBV4-2 and TRBJ1-2; D might be TRBD1 (6 bases). V shed 0 bases and J shed 3 bases, with 11 bases lying between them. The CDR3 spans 15 residues. The V gene's germline CDR1 is LGHNA and CDR2 YNFKEQ. CDR3 region: CASSQEGRGDYGYTF. DNA for the CDR3: TGTGCCAGCAGCCAAGAAGGCAGGGGTGACTATGGCTACACCTTC.

The rearrangement joins TRBV14 to TRBJ2-5, with D possibly being TRBD2 (6 bases). V was cut by 0 bases and J by 7 bases, with 12 bases left in between. Germline CDR1 SGHDN, CDR2 FVKESK. This CDR3 comprises 14 residues. CDR3 in amino acids: CASSQEEGMGTQYF. The CDR3 DNA sequence: TGTGCCAGCAGCCAAGAGGAGGGTATGGGGACCCAGTACTTC.

The gene calls are TRBV5-1 and TRBJ2-5; 7 bases agree with TRBD1. This CDR3 spans 14 amino acids. The V and J ends lost 0 bases and 3 bases, in that order; junction bases with no gene match: 2. CDR1 is SGHRS, CDR2 YFSETQ, per germline. CDR3 in DNA: TGCGCCAGCAGCTTGGGTGGGACAGAAGAGACCCAGTACTTC. This sequence encodes CASSLGGTEETQYF.

The chain couples TRBV7-9 to TRBJ2-5; weak D call: TRBD2 (7 bases). Trimming removed 4 bases at V and 3 bases at J, with 15 bases between. The CDR3 runs 15 residues. Germline V CDR1 and CDR2: SEHNR, FQNEAQ (reference sequence). Here the CDR3 reads CASSSGGGGKETQYF. The CDR3 DNA is TGTGCCAGCAGCTCTGGAGGGGGGGGGAAAGAGACCCAGTACTTC.

The chain joins TRBV7-9 to TRBJ2-7; the match to TRBD1 covers 9 bases. After removal of 5 bases from V and 3 bases from J, the junction contained 8 bases not matched to a gene. The CDR3 loop spans 15 amino acids. CDR1 and CDR2 from the germline V gene are SEHNR and FQNEAQ (reference sequence). Here the CDR3 DNA reads TGTGCCAGCAGCAACAGCCGGGACAGGGACTACGAGCAGTACTTC. It yields the protein CASSNSRDRDYEQYF.

The chain links TRBV13 to TRBJ2-1; D unclear. This CDR3 region has 12 residues. Germline V CDR1 and CDR2: PRHDT, FYEKMQ (reference sequence). The V end was cut by 0 bases, the J end by 8 bases, with 5 bases between. The CDR3 coding sequence is TGTGCCAGCAGCTTAGGCCGTGATGAGCAGTTCTTC. Translating it yields CASSLGRDEQFF.

The V gene is TRBV19, the J gene TRBJ2-1, with D maybe TRBD2 (7 bases). CDR1 and CDR2 from the germline V gene are LNHDA and SQIVND (reference sequence). V dropped 7 bases and J dropped 8 bases, with 21 bases sitting between them. The CDR3 consists of 15 residues. For the CDR3, the DNA is TGTGCCAGTAAGGGAGGGACATTGCGGAGGGATGAGCAGTTCTTC. It specifies CASKGGTLRRDEQFF.

This chain uses TRBV5-1 with TRBJ2-7; unclear D gene. The V gene lost 8 bases and the J gene lost 4 bases, with 4 bases spanning the gap. Germline CDR1 reads SGHRS; CDR2 reads YFSETQ. There are 9 residues in the CDR3. In DNA form, the CDR3 reads TGCGCCAGATCGTACGAGCAGTACTTC. This codes for CARSYEQYF.

This clone was picked up a small number of times. The chain combines TRBV5-5 with TRBJ1-1; 8 nucleotides match TRBD1. The CDR3 sequence is 15 residues long. Unmatched junction bases numbered 6, after V lost 1 base and J lost 4 bases. Germline V gene sequence: CDR1 SGHKS, CDR2 YYEKEE (reference sequence). The CDR3 sequence is CASSLWTGTGTEAFF. The DNA of the CDR3 is TGTGCCAGCAGCTTGTGGACAGGGACGGGCACTGAAGCTTTCTTT. Full variable domain (missing parts from reference TRBV5-5 and TRBJ1-1): DAGVTQSPTHLIKTRGQQVTLRCSPISGHKSVSWYQQVLGQGPQFIFQYYEKEERGRGNFPDRFSARQFPNYSSELNVNALLLGDSALYLCASSLWTGTGTEAFFGQGTRLTVV.

The sample holds many counts of this clone. The rearrangement uses TRBV15 and TRBJ1-4, with 10 bases that match TRBD1. Trimming at V came to 0 bases and at J to 7 bases, leaving 2 bases not matched to a gene. CDR1 and CDR2 from the germline V gene are LNHNV and YYDKDF (reference sequence). This CDR3 region has 15 residues. CDR3 region: CATSRDRTGGEKLFF. CDR3 DNA sequence: TGTGCCACCAGCAGAGATCGGACAGGGGGTGAAAAACTGTTTTTT.

CDR3 nucleotide sequence: TGTGCCAGCAGCTTAGCCCCCGTCGGGGGGCGCAGTGAAAAACTGTTTTTT. This gives the protein CASSLAPVGGRSEKLFF. This chain connects TRBV7-9 to TRBJ1-4; possibly TRBD1 for D (6 bases). The CDR3 totals 17 residues. The V end was cut by 0 bases, the J end by 7 bases, with 18 bases between. Germline assignment: CDR1 SEHNR and CDR2 FQNEAQ (reference sequence).

This clone showed up just once. This chain uses TRBV29-1 with TRBJ2-1; 10 nucleotides align to TRBD2. This CDR3 comprises 14 residues. From germline, CDR1 is SQVTM and CDR2 ANQGSEA. Unmatched junction bases numbered 6, after V lost 7 bases and J lost 3 bases. CDR3 sequence: CSGIAGGNYNEQFF. For the CDR3, the DNA is TGCAGCGGCATAGCGGGGGGTAACTACAATGAGCAGTTCTTC.

This clone was counted between two and nine times. The rearrangement links TRBV5-4 to TRBJ2-1; TRBD1 aligns across 7 bases. In germline, CDR1 is SGHNT, CDR2 YYREEE (reference sequence). The CDR3 loop spans 17 amino acids. Trimming removed 0 bases from V and 2 bases from J; junction bases left unmatched: 8. CDR3 coding DNA: TGTGCCAGCAGCTTGGGAGCCCCCGGGACAGCCTACAATGAGCAGTTCTTC. Translating gives CASSLGAPGTAYNEQFF.

The rearrangement joins TRBV5-6 to TRBJ2-3, with D uncertain. The V end lost 1 base, the J end lost 3 bases, and 15 bases lay between the germline ends. Germline V gene sequence: CDR1 SGHDT, CDR2 YYEEEE. This CDR3 has 16 residues. The CDR3 reads CASSLRVLIETDTQYF. The CDR3 coding sequence is TGTGCCAGCAGCTTGAGAGTGCTGATCGAGACAGATACGCAGTATTTT.

This chain joins TRBV6-5 and TRBJ2-7, with 8 positions matching TRBD2. Germline values: CDR1 MNHEY, CDR2 SVGAGI. V dropped 2 bases and J dropped 4; count of bases not matched to a gene: 7. The CDR3 is 15 amino acids. The CDR3 bases are TGTGCCAGCAGTTACGTCGCGGGAGGAGGGTACGAGCAGTACTTC. Translation: CASSYVAGGGYEQYF.

The J gene is TRBJ1-1, the V gene TRBV5-1, with D possibly being TRBD1 (5 bases). Trimming removed 4 bases from V and 2 bases from J, with 12 bases in between. CDR1 and CDR2 (germline): SGHRS, YFSETQ. The CDR3 runs to 14 residues. The CDR3 region is CASSRGLPNTEAFF. The CDR3 region has the DNA TGCGCCAGCAGCAGGGGACTTCCCAACACTGAAGCTTTCTTT.

This chain links TRBV27 with TRBJ2-5, with TRBD2 as a possible D gene (5 bases). V lost 5 bases to trimming and J lost 1 base, with 5 bases between them. The CDR3 spans 12 residues. Germline lookup yields CDR1 MNHEY and CDR2 SMNVEV (reference sequence). The CDR3 bases are TGTGCCAGCAGTAGCGGCCAAGAGACCCAGTACTTC. It encodes CASSSGQETQYF.

The V call is TRBV7-9, the J call TRBJ2-6; D is perhaps TRBD2 (6 bases). This CDR3 is 18 amino acids long. Trimming shortened V by 9 bases and J by 4 bases, and 25 bases separated the two germline ends. Germline CDR1 reads SEHNR; CDR2 reads FQNEAQ (reference sequence). CDR3 nucleotide sequence: TGTGCCAGGACCGCTGTCGAAGGAGGGCCGCGGGGGGCCAACGTCCTGACTTTC. Its protein product is CARTAVEGGPRGANVLTF. The entire variable domain, with the rest obtained from reference TRBV7-9 and TRBJ2-6, is as follows: DTGVSQNPRHKITKRGQNVTFRCDPISEHNRLYWYRQTLGQGPEFLTYFQNEAQLEKSRLLSDRFSAERPKGSFSTLEIQRTEQGDSAMYLCARTAVEGGPRGANVLTFGAGSRLTVL.

The sample holds one count of this clone. This chain uses TRBV18 with TRBJ2-1; D may be TRBD1 (5 bases). The CDR3 totals 19 residues. Trimming shortened V by 1 base and J by 0 bases, and 19 bases separated the two germline ends. Germline V CDR1 and CDR2: KGHSH, LQKENI. In DNA, the CDR3 is TGTGCCAGCTCACCACTGAACCCAATTCGACAGAACTCCTACAATGAGCAGTTCTTC. As protein: CASSPLNPIRQNSYNEQFF.

As DNA, the CDR3 is TGTGCCAGTAGTATTCAGGGGGATCAGCCCCAGCATTTT. Residues: CASSIQGDQPQHF. This chain links TRBV19 with TRBJ1-5; 7 positions match TRBD1. Germline CDR1 reads LNHDA; CDR2 reads SQIVND (reference sequence). This CDR3 has 13 amino acids. V shed 3 bases, J shed 5 bases, and the junction held 1 base outside the gene matches.

This chain connects TRBV6-5 to TRBJ2-3; 7 bases fit TRBD1. CDR1 is MNHEY, CDR2 SVGAGI, per germline. There are 15 residues in the CDR3. Trimming at V came to 6 bases and at J to 1 base, leaving 7 bases not matched to a gene. Here the CDR3 DNA reads TGTGCCAGCAGGAAACAGGGGACCGGCACAGATACGCAGTATTTT. This gives the protein CASRKQGTGTDTQYF.